These 20 T cell receptor beta chains share one sample of origin, sequenced in a study of spatial heterogeneity in lung cancer. Time point indicated: blood at routine non-recurrence follow-up after resection. Extraction of whole RNA from tumor, nontumor lung or frozen PBMC preceded unsorted sequencing. MiXCR, run by TCRdb on the 5' RACE reads, gives a single entry per CDR3 protein. The table includes about 47,000 distinct CDR3 sequences, roughly 8.1% detected once. This sample comprised PBMCs, obtained at follow-up. The source is a female donor with early-stage non-small cell lung cancer.

The genes are TRBV9 and TRBJ2-6; no reliable D call. Germline V CDR1 and CDR2: SGDLS, YYNGEE. This CDR3 is built from 15 residues. V was clipped by 0 bases and J by 0 bases, with 4 bases between them. CDR3 residues: CASSVAVSGANVLTF. CDR3 DNA sequence: TGTGCCAGCAGCGTAGCGGTCTCTGGGGCCAACGTCCTGACTTTC.

This clonotype has only a few counts. The chain combines TRBV6-2 or TRBV6-3 with TRBJ2-7, with 7 bases fitting TRBD1. CDR3 length: 12 amino acids. Per germline, CDR1 MNHEY and CDR2 SVGEGT. J was trimmed by 5 bases and V by 8 bases; bases with no gene match: 6. CDR3 sequence (DNA): TGTGCCAGCGGAAACACAGGGGACGAGCAGTACTTC. Protein product: CASGNTGDEQYF.

The chain employs TRBV7-2 and TRBJ2-1; TRBD2 agrees at 7 bases. V lost 8 bases, J lost 8 bases, and 15 bases stayed unmatched. The CDR3 runs 15 residues. Germline V CDR1 and CDR2: SGHTA, FQGNSA. The CDR3 DNA is TGTGCCAGCGGGGCTTTTGGGAGGGAGATATATGAGCAGTTCTTC. This gives the protein CASGAFGREIYEQFF.

This clonotype came up many times. This chain uses TRBV9 with TRBJ2-3; TRBD2 is a possible D gene (7 bases). This CDR3 spans 15 amino acids. From germline, CDR1 is SGDLS and CDR2 YYNGEE. V lost 6 bases to trimming and J lost 2 bases, with 16 bases between them. CDR3 in DNA: TGTGCCAGCAACCGCGCGGGGGCCATCACAGATACGCAGTATTTT. Its translation: CASNRAGAITDTQYF.

The chain employs TRBV5-4 and TRBJ1-4; 9 positions match TRBD1. There are 15 residues in the CDR3. From germline, CDR1 is SGHNT and CDR2 YYREEE (reference sequence). The trim removed 4 bases at V and 4 bases at J, leaving 5 bases unmatched. The CDR3 region has the DNA TGTGCCAGCAGCACCAACAGGGGGCTTAATGAAAAACTGTTTTTT. Translation gives CASSTNRGLNEKLFF.

The chain couples TRBV7-2 to TRBJ1-6, with 7 bases matching TRBD1. CDR1 SGHTA and CDR2 FQGNSA come from the germline V gene. V gave up 6 bases and J gave up 4 bases; unmatched junction bases: 3. This CDR3 comprises 14 residues. The CDR3 region has the DNA TGTGCCAGCAGGACAGGGCCGTATAATTCACCCCTCCACTTT. Its protein product is CASRTGPYNSPLHF. Looking up the rest from reference TRBV7-2 and TRBJ1-6 gives the full variable domain: GAGVSQSPSNKVTEKGKDVELRCDPISGHTALYWYRQSLGQGLEFLIYFQGNSAPDKSGLPSDRFSAERTGGSVSTLTIQRTQQEDSAVYLCASRTGPYNSPLHFGNGTRLTVT.

This clonotype was observed a handful of times. V usage is TRBV7-9 and J usage is TRBJ2-1; possible D gene TRBD2, 5 bases. This CDR3 is built from 9 residues. V gave up 11 bases and J gave up 8 bases, with 7 bases separating them. Per the germline V gene, CDR1 is SEHNR and CDR2 is FQNEAQ (reference sequence). The CDR3, as DNA: TGTGCCGGAGGACATGAGCAGTTCTTC. Translation: CAGGHEQFF.

J is TRBJ1-4 and V is TRBV11-3; 11 nucleotides line up with TRBD1. The CDR3 contains 15 residues. Trimming took 4 bases from V and 8 from J; bases not matched to a gene: 6. Germline V gives CDR1 SGHNT, CDR2 YENEEA. CDR3 DNA: TGTGCCAGCAGCTCGGGACAGGGGGAGGACGAAAAACTGTTTTTT. Its translation is CASSSGQGEDEKLFF.

This rearrangement joins TRBV11-2 to TRBJ2-5, with 9 bases identical to TRBD2. This CDR3 is built from 16 residues. Germline CDR1 is SGHAT and CDR2 is FQNNGV. The V gene end was trimmed by 1 base and the J gene end by 4 bases; junction bases not matched to a gene: 7. CDR3 sequence: CASSLGGSSGIETQYF. CDR3 coding DNA: TGTGCCAGCAGCTTAGGCGGGTCTAGCGGGATAGAGACCCAGTACTTC.

This clonotype was recorded many times. The chain is built from TRBV20-1 and TRBJ2-3; the match to TRBD2 covers 14 bases. V lost 6 bases to trimming and J lost 7 bases; unmatched junction nucleotides: 18. The CDR3 has 18 amino acids. Germline CDR1 is DFQATT and CDR2 is SNEGSKA (reference sequence). CDR3 coding DNA: TGCAGTGCCAAGAGACAGGGACTAGCGGGGGACCCAAGAAATACGCAGTATTTT. This gives the protein CSAKRQGLAGDPRNTQYF.

This clonotype was detected ten times or more. The junction departs from germline at one end; a sequencing error may be responsible. In DNA form, the CDR3 reads TGTGCCAGCAGTTTAAAGGGGCAGGGAGATCAAAATTTT. This codes for CASSLKGQGDQNF. V gene TRBV12-3 or TRBV12-4 combines with J gene TRBJ1-5, with D possibly being TRBD1 (5 bases). The length of the CDR3 is 13 residues.

This clonotype was seen many times. The V and J genes are TRBV7-2 and TRBJ2-1; D remains unclear. The CDR3 consists of 13 residues. Trimming removed 5 bases from V and 9 bases from J, with 14 bases in between. Germline CDR1 and CDR2: SGHTA and FQGNSA. The CDR3 region is CASSPVQIREQFF. The CDR3, as DNA: TGTGCCAGCAGCCCAGTCCAAATCCGTGAGCAGTTCTTC.

In the case of this clonotype: It may be a read error: a sequence one base away is much more abundant. The chain couples TRBV6-2 or TRBV6-3 to TRBJ1-2; 8 positions match TRBD1. Germline lookup yields CDR1 MNHEY and CDR2 SVGEGT. There are 14 residues in the CDR3. Germline trimming cut 5 bases from V and 6 bases from J; bases unmatched to any gene: 8. Here the CDR3 DNA reads TGTGCCAGCAGTCCTCCGACAGGGGCGCATGGCTACACCTTC. Amino acid sequence: CASSPPTGAHGYTF.

This chain joins TRBV29-1 and TRBJ1-3; D may be TRBD1 (5 bases). The germline V gene encodes CDR1 SQVTM and CDR2 ANQGSEA. Trimming left V 6 bases short and J 2 bases short, with 17 bases between. This CDR3 has 15 residues. This CDR3 is CSVTIMQGPGNTIYF. As DNA, the CDR3 is TGCAGCGTCACGATCATGCAGGGACCTGGAAACACCATATATTTT.

This clonotype was recorded many times. The rearrangement uses TRBV10-3 and TRBJ2-2; the match to TRBD2 covers 16 bases. V dropped 7 bases and J dropped 3; count of bases not matched to a gene: 11. CDR3 size: 19 residues. Germline loops: CDR1 ENHRY, CDR2 SYGVKD. CDR3 protein: CAINPGLAGGIEHTGELFF. The DNA for the CDR3 is TGTGCCATCAACCCGGGACTAGCGGGGGGGATCGAACACACCGGGGAGCTGTTTTTT.

Only a few counts were recorded for this clonotype. The chain carries TRBV28 and TRBJ2-5; tentatively, D is TRBD1 (5 bases). The germline V gene has CDR1 MDHEN and CDR2 SYDVKM. V lost 6 bases and J 1 base, leaving 15 bases between the germline ends. This CDR3 region has 15 residues. This CDR3 is CASSQGDKRQETQYF. The CDR3 DNA reads TGTGCCAGCAGCCAGGGCGACAAGCGCCAAGAGACCCAGTACTTC.

The sample holds many counts of this clonotype. This chain uses TRBV6-6 with TRBJ2-5; a weak D match, TRBD2 (5 bases). Trimming removed 10 bases at V and 5 bases at J, with 14 bases between. CDR3 length: 12 amino acids. CDR1 and CDR2 from the germline V gene are MNHNY and SVGAGI (reference sequence). The DNA of the CDR3 is TGTGCCACTTCGGACTCCGGGGAGACCCAGTACTTC. Protein product: CATSDSGETQYF.

The rearrangement joins TRBV5-1 to TRBJ2-7, with 7 bases that match TRBD2. Trimming removed 1 base from V and 6 bases from J; junction bases left unmatched: 4. The CDR3 is made up of 13 amino acids. Germline lookup yields CDR1 SGHRS and CDR2 YFSETQ. The chain's CDR3 is CASSLPSGAEQYF. The CDR3 nucleotides read TGCGCCAGCAGCTTGCCGAGCGGGGCCGAGCAGTACTTC.

There are many counts of this clonotype. This chain connects TRBV11-3 to TRBJ2-1; D may match TRBD1 or TRBD2 (5 bases each). The CDR3 is 14 residues long. Germline V gene data show CDR1 as SGHNT and CDR2 as YENEEA. Between the trimmed V and J ends, which lost 2 bases and 2 bases, there was a span of 7 bases. CDR3 nucleotides: TGTGCCAGCAGCTTAACGGGACCCTACAATGAGCAGTTCTTC. Protein: CASSLTGPYNEQFF.

This clonotype was recorded at least ten times. CDR3 sequence: CASSHRDRSSYEQYF. The CDR3, as DNA: TGTGCCAGCAGCCACCGGGACAGAAGCTCCTACGAGCAGTACTTC. J is TRBJ2-7 and V is TRBV3-1; TRBD1 agrees at 7 bases. Germline CDR1 LGHDT, CDR2 YNNKEL (reference sequence). Unmatched junction bases numbered 5, after V lost 3 bases and J lost 0 bases. The CDR3 length is 15 residues.